The 32 T cell receptor beta chains below come from one sample, sequenced in a study of OX40 agonist ivuxolimab in advanced cancers. Data came from immunoSEQ multiplex PCR; TCRdb stores just in-frame clones and leaves some out. The data contain around 60,000 clones, 91% of them seen just once; the ten biggest clones take up roughly 1.9%. The input for sequencing was CD4+ or CD8+ T cells sorted from blood, taken in a trial of the OX40 agonist ivuxolimab. Every receptor here comes from an adult with an advanced solid tumor such as melanoma, head and neck, liver or kidney cancer.

The chain carries TRBV6-5 and TRBJ2-5; possibly TRBD2 for D (5 bases). Germline lookup yields CDR1 MNHEY and CDR2 SVGAGI. The ends were cut back, 2 bases at V and 5 bases at J, with 9 bases in the middle. This CDR3 spans 13 amino acids. CDR3 DNA: TGTGCCAGCAGTTACAGGAGGATGGAGACCCAGTACTTC. It codes for CASSYRRMETQYF.

The chain's CDR3 is CASRRGAGADTQYF. In nucleotides, the CDR3 is TGCGCCAGCAGGAGGGGGGCCGGGGCAGATACGCAGTATTTT. The chain is built from TRBV10-2 and TRBJ2-3; TRBD1 or TRBD2 may be the D gene (6 bases each). The CDR3 runs to 14 residues. Germline CDR1 WSHSY, CDR2 SAAADI. The germline V and J ends were trimmed by 6 bases and 4 bases, with 14 bases remaining between them.

This clone has more than one count but fewer than ten. V gene TRBV19 combines with J gene TRBJ1-1; the match to TRBD1 covers 10 bases. Per germline, CDR1 LNHDA and CDR2 SQIVND (reference sequence). With 6 bases clipped from V and 6 bases from J, the junction kept 4 bases outside the gene matches. The CDR3 has 13 amino acids. CDR3 sequence: CASRAGTGAEAFF. For the CDR3, the DNA is TGTGCCAGTAGAGCCGGGACAGGGGCTGAAGCTTTCTTT.

Notes on this clone: The same CDR3 is also encoded by other DNA sequences in this sample. The V call is TRBV30, the J call TRBJ2-5, with D possibly being TRBD2 (6 bases). The CDR3 loop spans 13 amino acids. CDR1 is GTSNPN and CDR2 is SVGIG in the germline V gene (reference sequence). The V gene lost 0 bases and the J gene lost 4 bases, with 9 bases spanning the gap. In DNA form, the CDR3 reads TGTGCCTGGAGTGTGGGGGGAGTAGAGACCCAGTACTTC. Translating gives CAWSVGGVETQYF.

DNA for the CDR3: TGTGCCAGCAGCCTACAACAGGCGGCAAGGGACGAGCAGTACTTC. It specifies CASSLQQAARDEQYF. The V call is TRBV7-2, the J call TRBJ2-7; TRBD1 might be the D (5 bases). There are 15 residues in the CDR3. Trimming took 5 bases from V and 5 from J, leaving 19 bases between them. Looked up from germline, CDR1 is SGHTA and CDR2 is FQGNSA.

The rearrangement uses TRBV19 and TRBJ1-5, with TRBD1 identical over 9 bases. The CDR3 is 15 amino acids. The J segment lost 5 bases and the V segment lost 5 bases, leaving 7 bases of the junction unmatched. Germline lookup yields CDR1 LNHDA and CDR2 SQIVND (reference sequence). The CDR3 sequence is CASSSDRGRDQPQHF. The CDR3 coding sequence is TGTGCCAGTAGTTCGGACAGGGGCAGGGATCAGCCCCAGCATTTT. Supplemented by reference TRBV19 and TRBJ1-5, the full variable domain reads DGGITQSPKYLFRKEGQNVTLSCEQNLNHDAMYWYRQDPGQGLRLIYYSQIVNDFQKGDIAEGYSVSREKKESFPLTVTSAQKNPTAFYLCASSSDRGRDQPQHFGDGTRLSIL.

This clone occurred once. V is TRBV5-1 and J is TRBJ2-3; 8 bases agree with TRBD1. CDR1 is SGHRS, CDR2 YFSETQ, per germline. This CDR3 comprises 16 residues. J lost 6 bases, V lost 4 bases, and 13 bases had no gene match. The chain's CDR3 is CASSTLGGQAWDTQYF. The CDR3 coding sequence is TGCGCCAGCAGCACCCTCGGGGGACAGGCTTGGGATACGCAGTATTTT.

This clone occurred once. The rearrangement uses TRBV18 and TRBJ2-2; 8 bases are a match to TRBD1. CDR3 length: 16 amino acids. In germline, CDR1 is KGHSH, CDR2 LQKENI. Losses at the gene ends were 3 bases for V and 1 base for J; bases not matched to a gene: 4. The CDR3, as DNA: TGTGCCAGCTCACCGCGACAGGGGATGAACACCGGGGAGCTGTTTTTT. Translating gives CASSPRQGMNTGELFF.

The sample holds a few counts of this clone. This chain connects TRBV5-4 to TRBJ2-1; D unresolved. Trimming took 4 bases from V and 7 from J, leaving 15 bases between them. CDR1 is SGHNT and CDR2 is YYREEE in the germline V gene (reference sequence). The CDR3 length is 14 residues. The CDR3 reads CASSPQRDGNEQFF. The CDR3 DNA reads as TGTGCCAGCAGCCCTCAGCGAGACGGGAATGAGCAGTTCTTC.

The gene calls are TRBV28 and TRBJ1-1; maybe TRBD1 (5 bases). Germline V lookup: CDR1 MDHEN, CDR2 SYDVKM. The CDR3 loop spans 13 amino acids. The V end lost 2 bases, the J end lost 8 bases, and 12 bases lay between the germline ends. The CDR3 DNA follows: TGTGCCAGCAGTTTAGGGCAGGGCGGCGAAGCTTTCTTT. Its protein product is CASSLGQGGEAFF.

The V and J genes are TRBV19 and TRBJ1-5; the D gene is possibly TRBD1 (5 bases). The CDR3 is 18 residues long. The ends were cut back, 5 bases at V and 0 bases at J, with 20 bases in the middle. The V gene's germline CDR1 is LNHDA and CDR2 SQIVND (reference sequence). In DNA, the CDR3 is TGTGCCAGTAGTCTCCCATGGGGGTCGGGGGATAGCAATCAGCCCCAGCATTTT. This translates into CASSLPWGSGDSNQPQHF.

The chain carries TRBV11-1 and TRBJ2-1; D uncertain. Germline lookup yields CDR1 SGHAT and CDR2 FQDESV (reference sequence). V was trimmed by 3 bases and J by 9 bases, leaving 12 bases between them. This CDR3 is built from 13 residues. The CDR3 protein is CASSLEHVGEQFF. The CDR3 DNA reads as TGTGCCAGCAGCTTGGAGCATGTGGGTGAGCAGTTCTTC.

The gene calls are TRBV6-1 and TRBJ1-1; 9 bases line up with TRBD1. Germline loops: CDR1 MNHNS, CDR2 SASEGT. This CDR3 has 12 amino acids. V lost 6 bases, J lost 8 bases, and 4 bases stayed unmatched. CDR3 DNA: TGTGCCAGCAGCGGGACAGGGATAGAAGCTTTCTTT. As protein: CASSGTGIEAFF.

The count of this clone is one. The chain recombines TRBV5-4 with TRBJ2-5, with 7 bases matching TRBD1. The J segment lost 2 bases and the V segment lost 3 bases, leaving 4 bases of the junction unmatched. CDR1 and CDR2 from the germline V gene are SGHNT and YYREEE (reference sequence). This CDR3 has 14 residues. This chain's CDR3 is CASSSSGQQETQYF. The DNA for the CDR3 is TGTGCCAGCAGCTCCTCGGGACAGCAAGAGACCCAGTACTTC.

This clone was observed once. The chain's CDR3 is CASSPSRGMTTGELFF. The CDR3 DNA is TGTGCCAGCAGCCCGTCCAGGGGGATGACGACCGGGGAGCTGTTTTTT. The chain recombines TRBV11-2 with TRBJ2-2, with TRBD1 matching 7 bases. With V trimmed by 5 bases and J by 5 bases, 11 bases remained unmatched. Germline V gene data show CDR1 as SGHAT and CDR2 as FQNNGV. The CDR3 has 16 residues. The full variable domain, with the rest looked up from reference TRBV11-2 and TRBJ2-2, is EAGVAQSPRYKIIEKRQSVAFWCNPISGHATLYWYQQILGQGPKLLIQFQNNGVVDDSQLPKDRFSAERLKGVDSTLKIQPAKLEDSAVYLCASSPSRGMTTGELFFGEGSRLTVL.

J is TRBJ1-6 and V is TRBV6-4, with no clear D. The germline gives CDR1 MRHNA, CDR2 SNTAGT. Trimming stripped 0 bases from V and 9 bases from J, with 12 bases between. CDR3 length equals 15 residues. The CDR3 bases are TGTGCCAGCAGTGACTCGGGGATCCCCGGTTCACCCCTCCACTTT. Translation: CASSDSGIPGSPLHF.

The rearrangement uses TRBV6-1 and TRBJ2-2; 7 bases align to TRBD2. Trimming at V came to 7 bases and at J to 1 base, leaving 6 bases not matched to a gene. The germline gives CDR1 MNHNS, CDR2 SASEGT. This CDR3 is 15 amino acids long. CDR3 nucleotide sequence: TGTGCCAGCATGTGGGGGAGGGTGAACACCGGGGAGCTGTTTTTT. Amino acid sequence: CASMWGRVNTGELFF.

The chain joins TRBV20-1 to TRBJ1-1; D gene uncertain. V was clipped by 5 bases and J by 4 bases, with 8 bases between them. This CDR3 is built from 11 residues. CDR1 is DFQATT, CDR2 SNEGSKA, per germline (reference sequence). CDR3 region: CSAQDVTEAFF. Written as DNA, the CDR3 is TGCAGTGCTCAGGACGTCACTGAAGCTTTCTTT.

The chain employs TRBV10-3 and TRBJ2-7, with 16 positions matching TRBD2. The CDR3 sequence is 16 residues long. Germline loops: CDR1 ENHRY, CDR2 SYGVKD. The ends lost 5 bases at V and 1 base at J; junction bases unmatched: 2. The CDR3 nucleotides are TGTGCCATCAGTCAGGGACTAGCGGGAGGGTCCTACGAGCAGTACTTC. Its protein is CAISQGLAGGSYEQYF.

V gene TRBV6-1 combines with J gene TRBJ1-2; D is uncertain. Germline V gene data show CDR1 as MNHNS and CDR2 as SASEGT. The CDR3 has 13 amino acids. V lost 3 bases and J 3 bases, leaving 8 bases between the germline ends. CDR3 bases: TGTGCCAGCAGTGACTCCCGAGACTATGGCTACACCTTC. Its translation is CASSDSRDYGYTF.

The chain recombines TRBV5-5 with TRBJ2-7; TRBD2 might be the D (5 bases). There are 14 residues in the CDR3. CDR1 is SGHKS and CDR2 is YYEKEE in the germline V gene (reference sequence). The V and J ends lost 3 bases and 3 bases respectively, with 13 bases between them. This CDR3 reads CASSSAGDVYEQYF. The CDR3, as DNA: TGTGCCAGCAGCTCTGCGGGCGACGTCTACGAGCAGTACTTC. Together with reference TRBV5-5 and TRBJ2-7, the CDR3 gives the full variable domain: DAGVTQSPTHLIKTRGQQVTLRCSPISGHKSVSWYQQVLGQGPQFIFQYYEKEERGRGNFPDRFSARQFPNYSSELNVNALLLGDSALYLCASSSAGDVYEQYFGPGTRLTVT.

This clone was seen only once. The chain is built from TRBV5-4 and TRBJ2-3; D ambiguous. V shed 4 bases and J shed 0 bases, with 12 bases lying between them. The CDR3 loop spans 15 amino acids. Germline lookup yields CDR1 SGHNT and CDR2 YYREEE (reference sequence). CDR3 sequence reads: CASSPYLASTDTQYF. In nucleotides, the CDR3 is TGTGCCAGCAGCCCCTACCTCGCTAGCACAGATACGCAGTATTTT.

The chain employs TRBV10-1 and TRBJ2-2; D is uncertain. This CDR3 is built from 13 residues. V was shortened by 5 bases and J by 4 bases, with 8 bases between the two germline ends. Germline loops: CDR1 WNHNN, CDR2 SYGVQD (reference sequence). This chain's CDR3 is CASSRAGTGELFF. CDR3 nucleotide sequence: TGCGCCAGCAGTAGGGCTGGCACCGGGGAGCTGTTTTTT.

The chain joins TRBV11-2 to TRBJ2-5; no definite D call. CDR1 and CDR2 from the germline V gene are SGHAT and FQNNGV. This CDR3 comprises 11 residues. The V end was cut by 3 bases, the J end by 7 bases, with 6 bases between. The CDR3 bases are TGTGCCAGCAGCTTCGTGTGGACCCAGTACTTC. Protein sequence: CASSFVWTQYF.

The CDR3 region has the DNA TGTGCCAGCCTGGGTTGGGGCACAGATACGCAGTATTTT. Translated: CASLGWGTDTQYF. The chain links TRBV19 to TRBJ2-3; D gene unclear. The CDR3 is 13 residues long. Trimming took off 9 bases at V and 1 base at J, with 11 bases between the two ends. Germline loops: CDR1 LNHDA, CDR2 SQIVND (reference sequence).

The chain employs TRBV7-9 and TRBJ2-3; 9 bases match TRBD1. Germline-derived CDR1 and CDR2 are SEHNR and FQNEAQ (reference sequence). The CDR3 is 15 amino acids. Losses at the gene ends were 10 bases for V and 2 bases for J; bases not matched to a gene: 10. The CDR3 nucleotides are TGTGCCACCGACGGGACAGGGCCCTCCACAGATACGCAGTATTTT. It codes for CATDGTGPSTDTQYF.

The V gene is TRBV27, the J gene TRBJ2-7, with 8 bases identical to TRBD1. The CDR3 length is 15 residues. Germline-derived CDR1 and CDR2 are MNHEY and SMNVEV (reference sequence). V dropped 6 bases and J dropped 1; count of bases not matched to a gene: 8. CDR3 in amino acids: CASSRDRISSYEQYF. CDR3 nucleotide sequence: TGTGCCAGCAGCCGGGACAGGATAAGTTCCTACGAGCAGTACTTC.

The chain couples TRBV7-9 to TRBJ1-1; D is perhaps TRBD1 (5 bases). Deletions cut 5 bases from V and 1 base from J, with 14 bases between. Per germline, CDR1 SEHNR and CDR2 FQNEAQ (reference sequence). This CDR3 spans 15 amino acids. The chain's CDR3 is CASSHEGRQNTEAFF. In nucleotides, the CDR3 is TGTGCCAGCAGCCATGAGGGACGTCAGAACACTGAAGCTTTCTTT.

V gene TRBV7-9 combines with J gene TRBJ1-2; TRBD1 is a possible D gene (6 bases). The ends were cut back, 4 bases at V and 5 bases at J, with 17 bases in the middle. CDR1 is SEHNR, CDR2 FQNEAQ, per germline (reference sequence). This CDR3 is 15 amino acids long. The CDR3 sequence: CASSSSSGEWYGYTF. The CDR3 DNA reads TGTGCCAGCAGCTCATCCTCAGGGGAGTGGTATGGCTACACCTTC. Combining the CDR3 with reference TRBV7-9 and TRBJ1-2 gives the whole variable domain DTGVSQNPRHKITKRGQNVTFRCDPISEHNRLYWYRQTLGQGPEFLTYFQNEAQLEKSRLLSDRFSAERPKGSFSTLEIQRTEQGDSAMYLCASSSSSGEWYGYTFGSGTRLTVV.

The chain uses TRBV29-1 and TRBJ2-5, with 8 bases matching TRBD1. The CDR3 covers 12 residues. Unmatched junction bases numbered 6, after V lost 7 bases and J lost 5 bases. Looked up from germline, CDR1 is SQVTM and CDR2 is ANQGSEA. The DNA of the CDR3 is TGCAGCGCTGGACAGGGCGGCGAGACCCAGTACTTC. Amino acids: CSAGQGGETQYF. Looking up the rest from reference TRBV29-1 and TRBJ2-5 gives the full variable domain: SAVISQKPSRDICQRGTSLTIQCQVDSQVTMMFWYRQQPGQSLTLIATANQGSEATYESGFVIDKFPISRPNLTFSTLTVSNMSPEDSSIYLCSAGQGGETQYFGPGTRLLVL.

Details on this clone: The identical CDR3 is also encoded by other nucleotide sequences in the sample. The rearrangement links TRBV29-1 to TRBJ2-4; no definite D call. This CDR3 comprises 13 residues. CDR1 SQVTM and CDR2 ANQGSEA come from the germline V gene. Between the trimmed V and J ends, which lost 4 bases and 9 bases, there was a span of 16 bases. The CDR3 sequence is CSVGNREGGIQYF. In nucleotides, the CDR3 is TGCAGCGTTGGGAATAGGGAAGGTGGCATTCAGTACTTC. Drawing the rest from reference TRBV29-1 and TRBJ2-4, the complete variable domain is SAVISQKPSRDICQRGTSLTIQCQVDSQVTMMFWYRQQPGQSLTLIATANQGSEATYESGFVIDKFPISRPNLTFSTLTVSNMSPEDSSIYLCSVGNREGGIQYFGAGTRLSVL.

The chain combines TRBV19 with TRBJ2-3; 9 bases map to TRBD1. V lost 8 bases to trimming and J lost 5 bases; unmatched junction nucleotides: 5. This CDR3 is 13 amino acids long. Per germline, CDR1 LNHDA and CDR2 SQIVND (reference sequence). The CDR3 protein is CASAQGAGDTQYF. The CDR3 DNA is TGTGCCAGTGCACAGGGGGCGGGAGATACGCAGTATTTT. The full variable domain, rest sourced from reference TRBV19 and TRBJ2-3, is DGGITQSPKYLFRKEGQNVTLSCEQNLNHDAMYWYRQDPGQGLRLIYYSQIVNDFQKGDIAEGYSVSREKKESFPLTVTSAQKNPTAFYLCASAQGAGDTQYFGPGTRLTVL.